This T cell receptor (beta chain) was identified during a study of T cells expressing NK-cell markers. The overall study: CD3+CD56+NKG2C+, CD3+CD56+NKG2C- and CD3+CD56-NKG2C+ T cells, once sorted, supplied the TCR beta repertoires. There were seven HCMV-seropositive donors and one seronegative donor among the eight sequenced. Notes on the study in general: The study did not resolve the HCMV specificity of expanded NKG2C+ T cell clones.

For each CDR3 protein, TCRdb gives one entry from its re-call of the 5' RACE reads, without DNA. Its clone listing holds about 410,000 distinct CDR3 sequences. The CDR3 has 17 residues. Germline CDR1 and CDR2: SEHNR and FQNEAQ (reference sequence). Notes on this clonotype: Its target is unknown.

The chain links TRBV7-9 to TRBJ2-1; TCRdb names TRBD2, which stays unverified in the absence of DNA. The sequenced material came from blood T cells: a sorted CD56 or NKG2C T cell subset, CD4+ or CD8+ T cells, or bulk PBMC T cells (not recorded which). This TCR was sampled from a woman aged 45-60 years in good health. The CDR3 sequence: CASSNPFEGGLGNEQFF. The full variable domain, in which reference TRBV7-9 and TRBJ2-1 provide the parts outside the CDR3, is DTGVSQNPRHKITKRGQNVTFRCDPISEHNRLYWYRQTLGQGPEFLTYFQNEAQLEKSRLLSDRFSAERPKGSFSTLEIQRTEQGDSAMYLCASSNPFEGGLGNEQFFGPGTRLTVL.